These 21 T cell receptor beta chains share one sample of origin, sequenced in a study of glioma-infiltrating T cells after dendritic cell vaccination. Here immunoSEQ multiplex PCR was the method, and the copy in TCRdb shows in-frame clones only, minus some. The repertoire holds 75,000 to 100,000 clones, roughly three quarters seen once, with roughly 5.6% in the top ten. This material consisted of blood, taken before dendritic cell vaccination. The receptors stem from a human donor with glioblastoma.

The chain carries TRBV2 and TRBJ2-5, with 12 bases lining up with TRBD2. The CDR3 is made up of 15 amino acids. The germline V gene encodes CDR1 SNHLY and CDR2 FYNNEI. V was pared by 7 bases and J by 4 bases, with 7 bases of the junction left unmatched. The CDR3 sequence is CASKLAGGTTETQYF. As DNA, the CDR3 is TGTGCCAGCAAACTAGCGGGGGGCACTACAGAGACCCAGTACTTC.

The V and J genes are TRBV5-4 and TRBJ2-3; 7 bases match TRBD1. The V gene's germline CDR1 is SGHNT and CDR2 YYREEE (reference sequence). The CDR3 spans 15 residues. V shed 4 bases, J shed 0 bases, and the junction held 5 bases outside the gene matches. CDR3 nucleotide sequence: TGTGCCAGCAGCACGGGGACAGCTAGCACAGATACGCAGTATTTT. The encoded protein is CASSTGTASTDTQYF.

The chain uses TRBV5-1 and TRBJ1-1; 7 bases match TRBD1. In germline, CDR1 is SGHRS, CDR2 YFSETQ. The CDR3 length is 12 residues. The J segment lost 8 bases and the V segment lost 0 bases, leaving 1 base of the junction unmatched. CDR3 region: CASSLEGAEAFF. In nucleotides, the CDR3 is TGCGCCAGCAGCTTGGAGGGGGCGGAAGCTTTCTTT.

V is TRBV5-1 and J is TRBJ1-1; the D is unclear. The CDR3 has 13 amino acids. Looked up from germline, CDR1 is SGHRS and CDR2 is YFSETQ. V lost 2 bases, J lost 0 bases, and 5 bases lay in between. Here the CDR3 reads CASSLQLNTEAFF. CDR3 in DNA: TGCGCCAGCAGCTTACAGCTGAACACTGAAGCTTTCTTT.

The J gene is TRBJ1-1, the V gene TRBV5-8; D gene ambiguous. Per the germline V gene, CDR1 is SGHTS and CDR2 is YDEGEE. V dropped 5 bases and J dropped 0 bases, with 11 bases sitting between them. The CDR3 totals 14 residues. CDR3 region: CASREAFVNTEAFF. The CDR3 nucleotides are TGTGCCAGCAGAGAGGCCTTTGTGAACACTGAAGCTTTCTTT.

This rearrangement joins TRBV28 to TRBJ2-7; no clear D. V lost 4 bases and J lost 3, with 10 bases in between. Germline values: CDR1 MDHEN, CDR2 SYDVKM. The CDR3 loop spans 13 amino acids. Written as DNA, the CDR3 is TGTGCCAGCAGTTCCCTTAATAGCTACGAGCAGTACTTC. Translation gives CASSSLNSYEQYF.

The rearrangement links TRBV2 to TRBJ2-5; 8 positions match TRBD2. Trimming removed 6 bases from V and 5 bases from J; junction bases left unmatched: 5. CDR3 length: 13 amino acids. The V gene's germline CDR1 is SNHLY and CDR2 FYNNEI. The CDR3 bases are TGTGCCAGCAGGGACGGGGGGGAGGAGACCCAGTACTTC. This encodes CASRDGGEETQYF.

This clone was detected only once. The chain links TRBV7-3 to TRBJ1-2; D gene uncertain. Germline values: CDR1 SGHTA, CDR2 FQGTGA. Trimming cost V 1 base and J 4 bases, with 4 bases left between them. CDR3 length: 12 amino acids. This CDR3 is CASSLNGYGYTF. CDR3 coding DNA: TGTGCCAGCAGCTTAAACGGCTATGGCTACACCTTC.

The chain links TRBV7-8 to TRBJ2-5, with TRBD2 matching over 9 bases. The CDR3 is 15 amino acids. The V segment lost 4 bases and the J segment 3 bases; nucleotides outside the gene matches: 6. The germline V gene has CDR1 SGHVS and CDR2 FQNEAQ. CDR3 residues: CASSSSRGGKETQYF. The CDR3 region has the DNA TGTGCCAGCAGCTCTTCGCGGGGGGGCAAAGAGACCCAGTACTTC.

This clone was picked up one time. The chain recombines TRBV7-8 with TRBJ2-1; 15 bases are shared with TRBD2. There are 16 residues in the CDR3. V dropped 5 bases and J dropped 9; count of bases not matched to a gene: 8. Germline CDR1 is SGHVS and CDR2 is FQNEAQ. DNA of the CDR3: TGTGCCAGCAGCCGACGGACTAGCGGGGGGGCCGTTGAGCAGTTCTTC. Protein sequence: CASSRRTSGGAVEQFF.

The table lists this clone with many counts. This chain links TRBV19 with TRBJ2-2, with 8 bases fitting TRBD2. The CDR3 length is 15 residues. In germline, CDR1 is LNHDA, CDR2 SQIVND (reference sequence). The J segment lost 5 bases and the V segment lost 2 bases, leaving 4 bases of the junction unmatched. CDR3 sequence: CASSILRLATGELFF. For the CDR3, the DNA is TGTGCCAGTAGTATACTCAGACTAGCGACCGGGGAGCTGTTTTTT. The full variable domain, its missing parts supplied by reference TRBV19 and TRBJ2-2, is DGGITQSPKYLFRKEGQNVTLSCEQNLNHDAMYWYRQDPGQGLRLIYYSQIVNDFQKGDIAEGYSVSREKKESFPLTVTSAQKNPTAFYLCASSILRLATGELFFGEGSRLTVL.

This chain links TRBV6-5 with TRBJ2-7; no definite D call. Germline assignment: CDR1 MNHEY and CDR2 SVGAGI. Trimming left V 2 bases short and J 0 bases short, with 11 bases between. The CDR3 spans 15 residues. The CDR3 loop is CASSYGPVISYEQYF. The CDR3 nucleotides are TGTGCCAGCAGTTACGGCCCCGTTATCTCCTACGAGCAGTACTTC.

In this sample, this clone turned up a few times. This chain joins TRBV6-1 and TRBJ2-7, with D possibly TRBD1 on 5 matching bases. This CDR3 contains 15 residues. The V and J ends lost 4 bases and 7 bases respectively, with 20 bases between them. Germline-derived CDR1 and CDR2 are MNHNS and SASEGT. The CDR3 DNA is TGTGCCAGCAGTGTTAGTGCAGGGATGGCGATGGAGCAGTACTTC. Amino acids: CASSVSAGMAMEQYF.

The CDR3 coding sequence is TGTGCCAGCAGCCCCGGGGACAGGTGGGGCACTGAAGCTTTCTTT. Translated: CASSPGDRWGTEAFF. This sequence joins TRBV9 and TRBJ1-1; TRBD1 matches at 8 bases. The CDR3 is made up of 15 amino acids. Germline V gene lookup returns CDR1 SGDLS and CDR2 YYNGEE. V lost 4 bases and J lost 4; bases outside the gene matches: 9.

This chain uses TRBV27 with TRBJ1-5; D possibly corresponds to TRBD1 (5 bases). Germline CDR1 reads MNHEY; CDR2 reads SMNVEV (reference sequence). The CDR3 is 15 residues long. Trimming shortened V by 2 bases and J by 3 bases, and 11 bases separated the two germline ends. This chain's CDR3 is CASSLGQGLNQPQHF. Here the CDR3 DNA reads TGTGCCAGCAGTTTAGGGCAGGGACTCAATCAGCCCCAGCATTTT.

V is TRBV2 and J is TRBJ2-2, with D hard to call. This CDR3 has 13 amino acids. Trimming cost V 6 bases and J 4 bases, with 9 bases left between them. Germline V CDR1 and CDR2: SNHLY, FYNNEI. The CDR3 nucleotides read TGTGCCAGCAGGGCTCAAGTCACCGGGGAGCTGTTTTTT. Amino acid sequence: CASRAQVTGELFF.

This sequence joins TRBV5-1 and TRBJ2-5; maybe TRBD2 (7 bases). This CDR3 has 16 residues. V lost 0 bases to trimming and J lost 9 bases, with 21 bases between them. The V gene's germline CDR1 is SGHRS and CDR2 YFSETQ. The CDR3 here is CASSLVTWGGSEAQYF. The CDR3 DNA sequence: TGCGCCAGCAGCTTGGTTACGTGGGGGGGCAGTGAGGCCCAGTACTTC.

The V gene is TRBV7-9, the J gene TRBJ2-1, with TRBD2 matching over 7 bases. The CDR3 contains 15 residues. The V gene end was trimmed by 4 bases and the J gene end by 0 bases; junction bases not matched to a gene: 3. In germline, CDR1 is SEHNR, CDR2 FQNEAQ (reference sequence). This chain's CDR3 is CASSWGGSSYNEQFF. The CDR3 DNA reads TGTGCCAGCAGCTGGGGGGGGAGCTCCTACAATGAGCAGTTCTTC.

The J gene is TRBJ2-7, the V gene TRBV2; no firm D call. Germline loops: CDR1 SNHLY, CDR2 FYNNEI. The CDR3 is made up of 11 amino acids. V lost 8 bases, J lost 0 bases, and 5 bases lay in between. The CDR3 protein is CASESSYEQYF. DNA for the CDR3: TGTGCCAGCGAGAGCTCCTACGAGCAGTACTTC. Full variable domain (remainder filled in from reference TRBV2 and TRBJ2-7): EPEVTQTPSHQVTQMGQEVILRCVPISNHLYFYWYRQILGQKVEFLVSFYNNEISEKSEIFDDQFSVERPDGSNFTLKIRSTKLEDSAMYFCASESSYEQYFGPGTRLTVT.

Here the CDR3 DNA reads TGTGCCAGCAGCTTGGACAGGGACTCCTACGAGCAGTACTTC. Its protein product is CASSLDRDSYEQYF. The chain couples TRBV7-2 to TRBJ2-7; TRBD1 matches at 8 bases. Germline V CDR1 and CDR2: SGHTA, FQGNSA. The CDR3 has 14 residues. With V trimmed by 3 bases and J by 0 bases, 1 base remained unmatched.

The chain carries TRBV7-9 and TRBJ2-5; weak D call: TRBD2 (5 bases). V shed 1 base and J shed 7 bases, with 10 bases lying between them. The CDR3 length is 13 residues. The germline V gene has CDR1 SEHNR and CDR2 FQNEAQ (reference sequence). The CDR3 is CASSLGGLGTQYF. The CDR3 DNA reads TGTGCCAGCAGCTTAGGAGGGTTAGGGACCCAGTACTTC.